A single T cell receptor (beta chain) is shown here with its context. The sample originates from a study of PD-L1 blockade in urothelial cancer. The method was immunoSEQ multiplex PCR; TCRdb's version includes in-frame clones alone and lacks a portion of them. Of 60,000 to 85,000 clones listed, about 85% are singletons. Trimming took off 7 bases at V and 0 bases at J, with 15 bases between the two ends. The CDR3 runs 15 residues. Germline CDR1 and CDR2: SQVTM and ANQGSEA. This chain links TRBV29-1 with TRBJ2-2, with D possibly TRBD1 on 6 matching bases. This material consisted of PBMCs, taken around atezolizumab (anti-PD-L1) treatment. This TCR came from a woman in her 70s with urothelial cancer. CDR3 nucleotides: TGCAGCGCCGCCCTGGACAGCGCGAACACCGGGGAGCTGTTTTTT. Translating gives CSAALDSANTGELFF.